This T cell receptor beta chain was identified in a study of shared clonotypes between healthy human individuals. Study-level background: The plates for each donor numbered three CD4 naive, three CD4 memory, two CD8 naive and one CD8 memory.

Replicate PCRs for sorted subsets used roughly 200 ng DNA; this equaled 33,000 or so T cell genomes. Some clones are missing from TCRdb's copy, which holds only in-frame ones; the method was immunoSEQ multiplex PCR. Of 2,500,000 or so clones listed, approximately 94% are singletons. The CDR3 is 17 residues long. Germline V gene sequence: CDR1 LNHDA, CDR2 SQIVND (reference sequence). Trimming stripped 5 bases from V and 1 base from J, with 20 bases between. The sequenced material came from naive CD4+ T cells sorted from blood. Subset: CD45RA+ positively selected. The receptor was derived from a young man in good health. The gene calls are TRBV19 and TRBJ1-1; a possible D gene is TRBD1 (6 bases). CDR3 DNA: TGTGCCAGTAGTCAAGGGGGAGGGCTTTTTACGAACACTGAAGCTTTCTTT. It translates to CASSQGGGLFTNTEAFF. The full variable domain, rest sourced from reference TRBV19 and TRBJ1-1, is DGGITQSPKYLFRKEGQNVTLSCEQNLNHDAMYWYRQDPGQGLRLIYYSQIVNDFQKGDIAEGYSVSREKKESFPLTVTSAQKNPTAFYLCASSQGGGLFTNTEAFFGQGTRLTVV.